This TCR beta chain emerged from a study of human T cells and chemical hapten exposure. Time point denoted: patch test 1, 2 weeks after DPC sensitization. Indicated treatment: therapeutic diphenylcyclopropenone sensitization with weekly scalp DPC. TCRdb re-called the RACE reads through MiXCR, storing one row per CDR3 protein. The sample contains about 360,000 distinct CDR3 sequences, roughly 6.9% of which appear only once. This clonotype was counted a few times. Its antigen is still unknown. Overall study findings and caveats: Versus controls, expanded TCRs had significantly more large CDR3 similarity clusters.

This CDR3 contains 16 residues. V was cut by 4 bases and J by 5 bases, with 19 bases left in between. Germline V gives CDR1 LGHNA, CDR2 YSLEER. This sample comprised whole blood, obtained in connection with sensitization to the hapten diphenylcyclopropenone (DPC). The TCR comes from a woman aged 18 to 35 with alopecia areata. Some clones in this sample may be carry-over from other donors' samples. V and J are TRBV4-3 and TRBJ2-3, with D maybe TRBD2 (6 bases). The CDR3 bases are TGCGCCAGCAGCCCTCGGCGGGACGCCTGGAAAGATACGCAGTATTTT. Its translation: CASSPRRDAWKDTQYF.